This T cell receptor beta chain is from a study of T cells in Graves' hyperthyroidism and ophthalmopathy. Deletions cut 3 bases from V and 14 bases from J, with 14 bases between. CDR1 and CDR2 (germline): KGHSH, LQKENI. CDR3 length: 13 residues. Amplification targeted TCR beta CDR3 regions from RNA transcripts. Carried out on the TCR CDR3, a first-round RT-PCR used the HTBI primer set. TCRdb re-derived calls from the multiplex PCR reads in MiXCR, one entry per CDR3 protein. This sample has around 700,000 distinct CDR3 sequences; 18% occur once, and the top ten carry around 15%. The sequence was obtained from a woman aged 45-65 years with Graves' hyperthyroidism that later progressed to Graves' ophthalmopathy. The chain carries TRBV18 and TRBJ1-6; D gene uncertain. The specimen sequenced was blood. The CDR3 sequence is CASSPKGLTSLHF. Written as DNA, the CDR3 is TGTGCCAGCTCACCGAAAGGACTGACATCCCTCCACTTT.